Below, one T cell receptor beta chain is given with its context. The data were taken from a study of blood T cell repertoires in COVID-19. Study-level information: T cells, B-cell-depleted T cells, or PBMCs supplied cDNA or gDNA.

The length of the CDR3 is 17 residues. The V gene's germline CDR1 is SGHRS and CDR2 YFSETQ. V shed 2 bases and J shed 0 bases, with 17 bases lying between them. The protocol was immunoSEQ multiplex PCR, while the TCRdb copy is restricted to in-frame clones and leaves out a portion. This sample carries 60,000 to 75,000 clones, around 90% of them seen once, and the ten largest clones take 1.1% to 1.5%. This receptor was taken from a human donor in a cohort sampled during active COVID-19. The chain carries TRBV5-1 and TRBJ1-1; a possible D gene is TRBD1 (6 bases). The source material was peripheral blood. The CDR3 region has the DNA TGCGCCAGCAGCTTCGGGACATTTCAAAACGTGAACACTGAAGCTTTCTTT. As protein: CASSFGTFQNVNTEAFF.